The 14 T cell receptor beta chains in this list originate from one sample, sequenced in a study of T cell changes during pregnancy in multiple sclerosis (dated by TCRdb to about 2019). The library was generated by the immunoSEQ multiplex PCR assay. TCRdb retrieved this table from immuneACCESS and kept in-frame rearrangements only. Not all clones are present; in checked studies, unresolved V genes account for under half, and no reason is known for the remainder. Counted in this sample were 50,000 to 65,000 clones; 90% of them appeared once. 5.5% to 7% of the sample comes from the top ten. This material consisted of peripheral blood, taken in the third trimester of pregnancy. The receptors originated from a female donor in good health, enrolled as a control in a pregnancy study.

The rearrangement links TRBV5-6 to TRBJ2-5; TRBD1 is a possible D gene (5 bases). Per the germline V gene, CDR1 is SGHDT and CDR2 is YYEEEE. The CDR3 is 15 residues long. V lost 3 bases to trimming and J lost 4 bases, with 16 bases between them. DNA of the CDR3: TGTGCCAGCAGCTCACTCGACAGAGCACGAGAGACCCAGTACTTC. Its protein product is CASSSLDRARETQYF.

The CDR3 nucleotides read TGTGCCAGCAGCTCTATCCGGACTAGCTTCGAGACCCAGTACTTC. It translates to CASSSIRTSFETQYF. The V and J genes are TRBV7-8 and TRBJ2-5, with TRBD2 matching 8 bases. Per germline, CDR1 SGHVS and CDR2 FQNEAQ. V gave up 4 bases and J gave up 5 bases; unmatched junction bases: 9. The CDR3 totals 15 residues. Together with reference TRBV7-8 and TRBJ2-5, the CDR3 gives the full variable domain: GAGVSQSPRYKVAKRGQDVALRCDPISGHVSLFWYQQALGQGPEFLTYFQNEAQLDKSGLPSDRFFAERPEGSVSTLKIQRTQQEDSAVYLCASSSIRTSFETQYFGPGTRLLVL.

The chain has TRBV2 and TRBJ2-1; unclear D gene. The CDR3 is 17 residues long. Germline loops: CDR1 SNHLY, CDR2 FYNNEI. The V gene lost 2 bases and the J gene lost 0 bases, with 14 bases spanning the gap. The DNA of the CDR3 is TGTGCCAGCAGTGAACGTTTGGAGTATAGCTCCTACAATGAGCAGTTCTTC. Translation gives CASSERLEYSSYNEQFF.

The chain recombines TRBV4-3 with TRBJ1-2; D might be TRBD1 (6 bases). CDR1 LGHNA and CDR2 YSLEER come from the germline V gene. This CDR3 contains 14 residues. The V gene lost 4 bases and the J gene lost 3 bases, with 12 bases spanning the gap. The chain's CDR3 is CASSPADSYYGYTF. In nucleotides, the CDR3 is TGCGCCAGCAGCCCCGCGGACAGTTACTATGGCTACACCTTC.

Note on this clone: Relative to the germline gene, one junction end is altered; a read error may explain this. This rearrangement joins TRBV7-7 to TRBJ2-3, with 8 bases matching TRBD2. There are 15 residues in the CDR3. Germline V gene lookup returns CDR1 SSHAT and CDR2 FNYEAQ (reference sequence). CDR3 nucleotides: TGTGCTAGCAGCGCTAGCGGGTCTAGCACAGATACGCAGTATTTT. Protein sequence: CASSASGSSTDTQYF.

The chain joins TRBV7-2 to TRBJ2-2; a weak D match, TRBD1 (6 bases). V was pared by 2 bases and J by 1 base, with 8 bases between. This CDR3 is built from 15 residues. Looked up from germline, CDR1 is SGHTA and CDR2 is FQGNSA. This chain's CDR3 is CASSLLGGNTGELFF. CDR3 sequence (DNA): TGTGCCAGCAGCTTACTAGGGGGGAACACCGGGGAGCTGTTTTTT.

The chain recombines TRBV7-6 with TRBJ2-7, with 10 nucleotides matching TRBD2. Germline V CDR1 and CDR2: SGHVS, FNYEAQ. Trimming cost V 2 bases and J 5 bases; bases outside gene matches: 6. The CDR3 length is 15 residues. DNA of the CDR3: TGTGCCAGCAGCTTATCCCACCTAGCGGGAGACGAGCAGTACTTC. It yields the protein CASSLSHLAGDEQYF. The variable domain in full, with the rest retrieved from reference TRBV7-6 and TRBJ2-7, is GAGVSQSPRYKVTKRGQDVALRCDPISGHVSLYWYRQALGQGPEFLTYFNYEAQQDKSGLPNDRFSAERPEGSISTLTIQRTEQRDSAMYRCASSLSHLAGDEQYFGPGTRLTVT.

This sequence joins TRBV9 and TRBJ2-2, with 9 bases matching TRBD1. The trim removed 4 bases at V and 7 bases at J, leaving 8 bases unmatched. Germline values: CDR1 SGDLS, CDR2 YYNGEE. CDR3 length: 15 amino acids. DNA for the CDR3: TGTGCCAGCAGCCCCTACACAGGGGGCAACGGGGAGCTGTTTTTT. This translates into CASSPYTGGNGELFF.

The genes are TRBV5-6 and TRBJ2-3, with D unresolved. The CDR3 consists of 16 residues. V was trimmed by 6 bases and J by 0 bases, leaving 17 bases between them. Germline CDR1 SGHDT, CDR2 YYEEEE. CDR3 sequence (DNA): TGTGCCAGCATCTCCACTCCTACTACTAGCACAGATACGCAGTATTTT. Its protein product is CASISTPTTSTDTQYF.

V is TRBV19 and J is TRBJ2-4, with TRBD1 matching 9 bases. Per the germline V gene, CDR1 is LNHDA and CDR2 is SQIVND (reference sequence). The CDR3 has 16 residues. V shed 3 bases and J 0 bases; nucleotides not matched to a gene: 3. The CDR3 reads CASSIGTGRAKNIQYF. CDR3 DNA: TGTGCCAGTAGTATTGGGACAGGGAGAGCCAAAAACATTCAGTACTTC.

The genes are TRBV5-1 and TRBJ2-3; 10 bases are shared with TRBD1. From germline, CDR1 is SGHRS and CDR2 YFSETQ. The CDR3 has 15 amino acids. Trimming removed 3 bases from V and 4 bases from J; junction bases left unmatched: 5. The CDR3 protein is CASSWGTGAADTQYF. The DNA of the CDR3 is TGCGCCAGCAGCTGGGGGACAGGGGCAGCAGATACGCAGTATTTT.

The gene calls are TRBV5-1 and TRBJ2-2, with a weak D call TRBD2 (6 bases). The CDR3 runs 16 residues. In germline, CDR1 is SGHRS, CDR2 YFSETQ. The V gene lost 0 bases and the J gene lost 7 bases, with 16 bases spanning the gap. CDR3 DNA sequence: TGCGCCAGCAGCTTGGCCTCTGGAGGGACGTACGGGGAGCTGTTTTTT. Residues: CASSLASGGTYGELFF.

This sequence joins TRBV29-1 and TRBJ1-5; a possible D gene is TRBD1 (5 bases). This CDR3 contains 13 residues. Germline lookup yields CDR1 SQVTM and CDR2 ANQGSEA. CDR3 in amino acids: CRLVGGCNQPQHF. As DNA, the CDR3 is TGCAGACTTGTGGGGGGGTGCAATCAGCCCCAGCATTTT.

This clone has just one count. V usage is TRBV5-6 and J usage is TRBJ2-3; D is possibly TRBD1 (5 bases). CDR3 length: 15 amino acids. Between the trimmed V and J ends, which lost 0 bases and 6 bases, there was a span of 14 bases. Germline V gives CDR1 SGHDT, CDR2 YYEEEE. In DNA form, the CDR3 reads TGTGCCAGCAGCTTGGGCCAGGGTGGCAGCGATACGCAGTATTTT. It specifies CASSLGQGGSDTQYF.